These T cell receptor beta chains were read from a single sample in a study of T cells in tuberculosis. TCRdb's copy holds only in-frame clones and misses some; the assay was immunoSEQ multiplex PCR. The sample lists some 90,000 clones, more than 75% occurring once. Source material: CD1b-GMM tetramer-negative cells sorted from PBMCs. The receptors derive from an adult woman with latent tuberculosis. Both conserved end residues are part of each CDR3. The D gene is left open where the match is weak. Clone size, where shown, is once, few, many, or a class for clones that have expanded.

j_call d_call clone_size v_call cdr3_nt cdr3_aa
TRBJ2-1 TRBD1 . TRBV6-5 TGTGCCAGCAGGGGGACAGGATTCAATGAGCAGTTCTTC CASRGTGFNEQFF
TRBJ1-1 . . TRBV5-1 TGCGCCAGCAGCTTAGGGGGAATCGCTGAAGCTTTCTTT CASSLGGIAEAFF
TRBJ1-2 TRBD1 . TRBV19 TGTGCCAGTAGTATCGTGTCCGGGACAGGGGCCTATGGCTACACCTTC CASSIVSGTGAYGYTF
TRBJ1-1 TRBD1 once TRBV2 TGTGCCAGCAGGGGGGACAGGGTGAACACTGAAGCTTTCTTT CASRGDRVNTEAFF
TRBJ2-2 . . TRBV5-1 TGCGCCAGCCGCTCCTTTGCGGCCGGCGGGGAGCTGTTTTTT CASRSFAAGGELFF
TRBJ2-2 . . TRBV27 TGTGCCAGCAGTTTGAGGCGCGCCGGGGAGCTGTTTTTT CASSLRRAGELFF
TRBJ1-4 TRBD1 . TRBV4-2 TGTGCCAGCAGCCAGGAACCGGGACAGGGGACAACTAATGAAAAACTGTTTTTT CASSQEPGQGTTNEKLFF
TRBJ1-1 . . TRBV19 TGTGCCAGTAGTATCCAGGGAGGCACTGAAGCTTTCTTT CASSIQGGTEAFF
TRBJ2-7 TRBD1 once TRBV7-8 TGTGCCAGCAGCTTACTCCAAGCAGGGGGATCCTACGAGCAGTACTTC CASSLLQAGGSYEQYF
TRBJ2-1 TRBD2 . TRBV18 TGTGCCAGCTCACCTGGAAGCGGGGGGGGATTAAACAATGAGCAGTTCTTC CASSPGSGGGLNNEQFF
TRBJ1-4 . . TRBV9 TGTGCCAGCAGCGCAAGGGGTGGGACTAATGAAAAACTGTTTTTT CASSARGGTNEKLFF
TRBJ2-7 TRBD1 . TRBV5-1 TGCGCCAGCAGTCGTGAGGGGGCCGGTTACGAGCAGTACTTC CASSREGAGYEQYF
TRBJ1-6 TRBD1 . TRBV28 TGTGCCAGTTACGGGAGGGGGCGGAATTCACCCCTCCACTTT CASYGRGRNSPLHF
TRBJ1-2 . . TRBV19 TGTGCCAGTAGTATGGGCTATACCTATGGCTACACCTTC CASSMGYTYGYTF
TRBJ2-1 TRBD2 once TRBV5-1 TGCGCCAGCAGCCCGGGCGTCGGGGGGTATGAGCAGTTCTTC CASSPGVGGYEQFF
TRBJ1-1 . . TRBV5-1 TGCGCCAGCAGCTTGTTTAGGGAGGCGGAATCTGAAGCTTTCTTT CASSLFREAESEAFF
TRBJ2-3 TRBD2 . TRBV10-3 TGTGCCACCGAGAGCGGGAGTACAGATACGCAGTATTTT CATESGSTDTQYF
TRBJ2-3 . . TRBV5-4 TGTGCCAGCAGCCCCTCGGGGATCGGCGCAGATACGCAGTATTTT CASSPSGIGADTQYF
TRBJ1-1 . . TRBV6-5 TGTGCCAGCAGTTACTCGGGCAGGGCCACTGAAGCTTTCTTT CASSYSGRATEAFF
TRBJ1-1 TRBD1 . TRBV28 TGTGCCAGCACCTCTTCGGGACAGAATCCCCGAAACACTGAAGCTTTCTTT CASTSSGQNPRNTEAFF
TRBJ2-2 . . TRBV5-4 TGTGCCAGCAAGGCGCAGGAAGCGAACACCGGGGAGCTGTTTTTT CASKAQEANTGELFF
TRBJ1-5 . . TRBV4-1 TGCGCCAGCAGCCAAGAAACGGGGAGCCGTAATCAGCCCCAGCATTTT CASSQETGSRNQPQHF
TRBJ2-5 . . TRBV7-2 TGTGCCAGCAGCCCGCAAGAGACCCAGTACTTC CASSPQETQYF
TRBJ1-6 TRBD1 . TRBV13 TGTGCCAGCAGCGAGGGACAGGGGGCTTTCTCACCCCTCCACTTT CASSEGQGAFSPLHF
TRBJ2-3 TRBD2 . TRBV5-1 TGCGCCAGCAGCCCCGACGTAGCGGGGACAGATACGCAGTATTTT CASSPDVAGTDTQYF
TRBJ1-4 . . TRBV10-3 TGTGCCATCAAGGCGGGTACTAATGAAAAACTGTTTTTT CAIKAGTNEKLFF
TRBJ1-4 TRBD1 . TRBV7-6 TGTGCCAGCAGCTTAGTGACAGGGGATGAAAAACTGTTTTTT CASSLVTGDEKLFF
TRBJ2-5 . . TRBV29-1 TGCAGCGTTCTCACCAGCCAGGGGTCCCAGTACTTC CSVLTSQGSQYF
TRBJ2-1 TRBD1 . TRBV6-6 TGTGCCAGCACCGACAGGGGCCAATACAATGAGCAGTTCTTC CASTDRGQYNEQFF
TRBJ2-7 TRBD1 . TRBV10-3 TGTGCCATCAGGAGGACAGGGGGCATGGTCGAGCAGTACTTC CAIRRTGGMVEQYF